The following is a T cell receptor (beta chain) sequence with its context. In this sample, this clone turned up a few times. No antigen is known for it. Qualities for individual bases were not recorded, and no much larger clone is one base off. Collaborating institutions collected whole blood in K2EDTA tubes following their own protocols. For TCRbeta analysis, collaborators shipped samples in one of three forms: frozen whole blood, isolated PBMCs, or DNA extracted from either of those sample types. Per the germline V gene, SGHRS is the CDR1 and YFSETQ is the CDR2. Including the terminal cysteine and phenylalanine, the CDR3 comprises 15 residues. This entry keeps only the CDR3 DNA: 45 bases, framed from base 1. Trimming removed 4 bases from V and 7 bases from J; the gene matches leave 9 bases unexplained. TCRbeta CDR3 regions were amplified from genomic DNA using the immunoSEQ Assay, a bias-controlled multiplex PCR. Turning to the authors' computational methods: The number of nucleated cells in each sample was estimated by amplification of reference gene primers within the assay. Sequence reads were collapsed and filtered to measure the absolute abundance of every unique TCRbeta CDR3 rearrangement. Productive Simpson clonality was computed per sample as the square root of Simpson's diversity index over productive rearrangements. TCRdb holds this immuneACCESS table with in-frame rearrangements only. Some clones are missing; in checked studies, unresolved V genes explain under half, and the rest has no known cause. V and J calls and clone size are given by that table; D and trimming were obtained from the DNA. For this sample the table gives over 9,000 clones, of which about four fifths were detected only once. Together, the top ten hold about 7.4% of the sample.

This sample is part of a study of blood T cell repertoires in COVID-19 (dated by TCRdb to the early 2020s). Notes on the research overall: Samples from collaborators originated in the United States, Italy and Spain and spanned both the acute and convalescent phases of COVID-19. The repertoires were made available in a free public database intended to serve as a resource for research on the immune response to SARS-CoV-2. Samples were obtained from the ongoing ImmuneRACE study (first 160 participants) and from about 1,300 subjects provided by 6 global collaborators. Where HLA class I and class II types were available, the types were taken from metadata supplied by the sample provider, not from assay-based typing. The material from the prospective study consisted of cDNA or gDNA derived from T cells, B-cell-depleted T cells, or PBMCs. The dataset comprised deeply sampled blood TCRbeta repertoires from subjects exposed to, actively infected with, or recovered from COVID-19. The sample metadata nearly always contained a de-identified subject ID, COVID-19 status, age in years and sex. Here is what the overall study found, with its caveats: The amount of clinical and demographic metadata varied by source and participant and was provided uncurated.

This chain joins TRBV5-1 to TRBJ2-2, with 8 junctional bases fitting TRBD1. The sample was peripheral blood. The source is a man between 65 and 85 years old with active COVID-19. In nucleotides, the sequence is TGCGCCAGCAGCAGCACAGGGGGAAGACACGGGGAGCTGTTTTTT. Translated, this gives CASSSTGGRHGELFF. This CDR3, with the reference TRBV5-1 and TRBJ2-2 proteins standing in past its ends, gives the full variable domain KAGVTQTPRYLIKTRGQQVTLSCSPISGHRSVSWYQQTPGQGLQFLFEYFSETQRNKGNFPGRFSGRQFSNSRSEMNVSTLELGDSALYLCASSSTGGRHGELFFGEGSRLTVL.